What follows are 15 T cell receptor beta chains derived from one specimen sequenced in a study of molecular identifiers for immune sequencing clone quantification. TCRdb re-analysed the PCR reads in MiXCR, keeping a single row per CDR3 protein. The data contain about 320,000 distinct CDR3 sequences, 20% to 25% of them singletons. Sequenced input: naive CD8+ T cells from blood, with Jurkat cell RNA spiked in. Documented subset: FACS-sorted CD8+CD4-CCR7+CD45RA+ naive T cells. The origin of the receptors is a human donor in good health. Some libraries in this study had Jurkat cell RNA spiked in.

This clonotype has at least ten counts. V is TRBV30 and J is TRBJ1-1, with a tentative D call TRBD1 (5 bases). Germline CDR1 and CDR2: GTSNPN and SVGIG (reference sequence). This CDR3 has 14 residues. With 8 bases removed from V and 4 bases from J, the gap between germline ends came to 20 bases. CDR3 in DNA: TGTGCCACCCACCGGACAACGCGGAGCACTGAAGCTTTCTTT. Protein: CATHRTTRSTEAFF.

This clonotype was picked up many times. J is TRBJ1-1 and V is TRBV12-3 or TRBV12-4; D is possibly TRBD1 (5 bases). CDR3 length: 13 residues. Trimming shortened V by 1 base and J by 7 bases, and 10 bases separated the two germline ends. CDR3 nucleotides: TGTGCCAGCAGTTTAGGAAGGGGCGATGAAGCTTTCTTT. Translation gives CASSLGRGDEAFF.

In the case of this clonotype: This may come from a read error, since a much larger clone is one base off. The chain carries TRBV9 and TRBJ1-5; D is unresolved. The CDR3 has 15 residues. Germline CDR1 is SGDLS and CDR2 is YYNGEE. V lost 4 bases and J lost 5, with 16 bases in between. The CDR3 DNA sequence: TGTGCCAGCAGCAGCGGGCGGGCCCGCGATCAGCCCCAGCATTTT. The encoded protein is CASSSGRARDQPQHF.

The chain carries TRBV14 and TRBJ1-2; 10 bases fit TRBD1. V shed 5 bases and J 4 bases; nucleotides not matched to a gene: 7. CDR1 is SGHDN and CDR2 is FVKESK in the germline V gene. The CDR3 consists of 15 residues. Here the CDR3 reads CASSRDRGSGYGYTF. In DNA form, the CDR3 reads TGTGCCAGCAGCAGGGACAGGGGTAGTGGCTATGGCTACACCTTC.

The genes are TRBV4-1 and TRBJ2-1; 8 bases map to TRBD2. The CDR3 covers 16 residues. Trimming took 1 base from V and 9 from J; bases not matched to a gene: 11. Germline V gene lookup returns CDR1 MGHRA and CDR2 YSYEKL. The CDR3 here is CASSQGPGLDGGEQFF. DNA for the CDR3: TGCGCCAGCAGCCAAGGCCCGGGACTAGATGGCGGTGAGCAGTTCTTC.

For this clonotype: One junction end disagrees with the germline gene, perhaps due to a read error. The chain employs TRBV7-9 and TRBJ2-7; 9 nucleotides align to TRBD1. The CDR3 totals 15 residues. In germline, CDR1 is SEHNR, CDR2 FQNEAQ (reference sequence). CDR3 residues: CTSSSPGTGTYEQYF. The CDR3, as DNA: TGTACCAGCAGCTCCCCCGGGACAGGGACCTACGAGCAGTACTTC.

This clonotype was counted ten times or more. The chain combines TRBV7-9 with TRBJ2-2, with TRBD1 matching 7 bases. Trimming took 3 bases from V and 7 from J; bases not matched to a gene: 8. Germline CDR1 and CDR2: SEHNR and FQNEAQ (reference sequence). The CDR3 is 15 residues long. CDR3: CASSFGTAGGGELFF. The CDR3 coding sequence is TGTGCCAGCAGCTTTGGGACAGCTGGAGGCGGGGAGCTGTTTTTT.

In the case of this clonotype: This may arise from a read error, as a much more abundant clone is one base away. The genes are TRBV6-1 and TRBJ1-1; D ambiguous. The CDR3 extends over 17 amino acids. CDR1 is MNHNS, CDR2 SASEGT, per germline. V was pared by 3 bases and J by 0 bases, with 17 bases between. Here the CDR3 reads CASSDSIVRLMNTEAFF. The CDR3, as DNA: TGTGCCAGCAGTGATTCAATCGTGCGGCTCATGAACACTGAAGCTTTCTTT.

In this sample, this clonotype turned up many times. V and J are TRBV27 and TRBJ2-7, with D maybe TRBD2 (6 bases). The CDR3 contains 14 residues. The V end was cut by 2 bases, the J end by 2 bases, with 10 bases between. The germline V gene encodes CDR1 MNHEY and CDR2 SMNVEV (reference sequence). This chain's CDR3 is CASSLGGVPYEQYF. For the CDR3, the DNA is TGTGCCAGCAGTTTAGGAGGGGTCCCCTACGAGCAGTACTTC.

Worth noting for this clonotype: One base away lies a much larger clone, so this may be a sequencing read error. The chain employs TRBV29-1 and TRBJ1-2, with D possibly TRBD1 on 6 matching bases. The CDR3 has 12 residues. V shed 5 bases and J shed 10 bases, with 17 bases lying between them. The germline V gene has CDR1 SQVTM and CDR2 ANQGSEA. CDR3 in DNA: TGCAGCGTTTCCGGGGGCCAGGGCGCCTACACCTTC. Encoded protein: CSVSGGQGAYTF.

This chain uses TRBV19 with TRBJ1-1; maybe TRBD1 (6 bases). CDR1 and CDR2 (germline): LNHDA, SQIVND (reference sequence). The CDR3 sequence is 13 residues long. Between the trimmed V and J ends, which lost 3 bases and 4 bases, there was a span of 9 bases. The CDR3 is CASSMGGPTEAFF. CDR3 bases: TGTGCCAGTAGTATGGGGGGGCCCACTGAAGCTTTCTTT.

The chain recombines TRBV20-1 with TRBJ2-3, with 7 bases aligning to TRBD2. The CDR3 runs 12 residues. V was pared by 6 bases and J by 6 bases, with 6 bases of the junction left unmatched. Germline-derived CDR1 and CDR2 are DFQATT and SNEGSKA (reference sequence). The CDR3 loop reads CSAGLVSDTQYF. The CDR3 region has the DNA TGCAGTGCCGGACTAGTTTCGGATACGCAGTATTTT.

The genes are TRBV25-1 and TRBJ2-3; D is unresolved. The CDR3 contains 14 residues. V lost 3 bases, J lost 2 bases, and 9 bases lay in between. CDR1 MGHDK and CDR2 SYGVNS come from the germline V gene. The CDR3 region has the DNA TGTGCCAGCAGTGACCTCCACCTCACAGATACGCAGTATTTT. This codes for CASSDLHLTDTQYF.

This clonotype was counted at least ten times. The CDR3, as DNA: TGCAGCCCTGTTCTTCTGGGCGGTCGCTACACCTTC. Translated: CSPVLLGGRYTF. This chain joins TRBV29-1 and TRBJ1-2; D not resolved. Trimming removed 8 bases from V and 9 bases from J, with 19 bases in between. Per germline, CDR1 SQVTM and CDR2 ANQGSEA. There are 12 residues in the CDR3.

This clonotype was found many times. This chain connects TRBV28 to TRBJ2-3, with 12 bases that match TRBD2. Germline CDR1 MDHEN, CDR2 SYDVKM. CDR3 length equals 16 residues. V dropped 2 bases and J dropped 4; count of bases not matched to a gene: 4. The CDR3 DNA reads TGTGCCAGCAGTTTACTAGCGGGAGGGCTAGCAGATACGCAGTATTTT. It codes for CASSLLAGGLADTQYF.